The source of this TCR beta chain is a study of T cells in Graves' hyperthyroidism and ophthalmopathy. RNA transcripts gave rise to amplified TCR beta CDR3 regions. TCR CDR3 regions were first amplified by RT-PCR with HTBI primers. TCRdb ran MiXCR on the multiplex PCR reads and lists one entry per CDR3 protein. In the table there are roughly 600,000 distinct CDR3 sequences, more than 12% of which are singletons. The germline V gene has CDR1 LGHDT and CDR2 YNNKEL (reference sequence). CDR3 length: 15 residues. Trimming left V 4 bases short and J 4 bases short, with 16 bases between. Study findings and constraints: From stable hyperthyroidism, ophthalmopathy was set apart by a 13 V-J model. Clonotypes that were expanded in thyroid above 0.001 mostly appeared in blood too.

This clonotype was counted ten times or more. No antigen is known for it. The chain combines TRBV3-1 with TRBJ1-1; D is perhaps TRBD1 (5 bases). The sample consisted of blood. This receptor was taken from a woman in her fifties or sixties with Graves' ophthalmopathy. The CDR3 protein is CASSPRWGGSTEAFF. CDR3 DNA: TGTGCCAGCAGCCCTCGATGGGGGGGAAGCACTGAAGCTTTCTTT.